This T cell receptor beta chain was captured in a study of identical twins (dated by TCRdb to the mid-2010s). With respect to the entire study: To test whether fetal clonotypes persist, the study used deep sequencing on TCR alpha and beta repertoires from monozygotic twins, unrelated adults of various ages, and cord blood. To rule out contamination, the twin experiments were replicated at different times with different library preparation protocols.

Every donor in the study was a healthy Caucasian. Three pairs of female monozygotic twins, all aged about 18 to 29 years, were included in the twin cohort. CD4+ and CD8+ T cell populations were isolated with positive isolation kits from Invitrogen. CDR1 and CDR2 are drawn from the germline V gene: KGHSH, LQKENI. CDR3 length: 16 amino acids, cysteine to phenylalanine. The read is trimmed to its CDR3 DNA, 48 bases read in frame from base 1. V loses 2 bases at its end and J loses 5 bases; junction bases beyond the gene matches: 8. To prepare the library, 5' RACE was applied. The listed sequencing device is Illumina HiSeq 2000. A universal primer binding site was introduced by template switching, and a unique molecular identifier was present in the final cDNA, enabling accurate counting of TCR cDNA molecules. Specific primers in the conserved constant-segment region were used to synthesize first-strand cDNA for TCR alpha and beta chains. To control for contamination, every cDNA library carried two barcodes: a SMART-Mk sample barcode plus Illumina barcodes. Two successive PCR steps introduced TruSeq adapter sequences along with Illumina sample barcodes. The Illumina HiSeq platform was used with custom primers to sequence TCR alpha and beta cDNA libraries. In the original analysis: Raw reads were processed with MiGEC to extract unique molecular identifiers, and MiXCR was used to determine CDR3 positions. For each individual, recombination models were inferred using an EM algorithm with the repgenHMM and IGoR tools. The analysis of shared clonotypes was done with the tcR package in R, with sharing normalized by the product of cloneset sizes. Out-of-frame nonproductive sequences were analyzed to study raw recombination free of thymic and clonal selection effects. TCRdb took the public reads, trimmed them with fastp at Q25, ran MiXCR for clone calling and kept in-frame beta chains. A single entry per CDR3 protein holds the most common genes and DNA from its merged rows. These V and J calls originate from TCRdb's pipeline instead of the authors' own analysis. A total of 470,000 or so distinct CDR3 sequences appear in this sample, roughly 24% of them only once. The top ten hold about 2.7% of the sample.

What the work shows at the level of the full study, not this receptor alone: Invariant T cells such as MAIT and iNKT could partly confound zero-insertion analyses, although diverse VJ usage argued against such confounding for most clonotypes. Compared with coincidental sharing between unrelated individuals, out-of-frame TCR alpha sequences shared between twins showed an excess of sequences with low generation probability. In monozygotic twins, recombination models systematically underestimated out-of-frame TCR alpha sharing, but the models matched the sharing seen between unrelated individuals. A weaker excess of twin sharing was found in beta out-of-frame sequences because the signal-to-noise ratio was lowered by fewer shared sequences. Conclusions relied on cross-sectional statistical analysis, since the same donors could not be followed over many years. Fewer insertions were carried by abundant cord blood beta clonotypes, a similar but weaker trend appeared in young adult naive repertoires, and no such trend appeared in memory repertoires.

This clonotype was detected a few times. The specificity of this receptor is unknown. The sample holds no much larger clone one base away, and base qualities are not on file. These data were likewise used in another study, on T cells expressing NK-cell markers. The second source states: Three sorted T-cell subsets (CD3+CD56+NKG2C+, CD3+CD56+NKG2C- and CD3+CD56-NKG2C+) from about 8 donors had their TCR beta-chain repertoires profiled. Of the eight sequenced donors, seven were found to be HCMV-seropositive and one was found to be HCMV-seronegative. In several experiments an anti-gammadeltaTCR antibody was added to restrict sorting to alphabetaTCR-expressing T cells. In more than 5 donors, the dominant CD3+CD56+NKG2C+ clonotypes were found to rank among the top 10 CD8+ clonotypes and to make up roughly 1.0-7.0% of CD8+ T cells. Those dominant clonotypes were again the most abundant among CD3+CD56-NKG2C+ cells in a few donors, at about 25-60.1%. Whether the expanded NKG2C-expressing T cell clones were specific for HCMV antigens was left unclear. The study sequenced eight donors, all healthy volunteers chosen at random: three men and five women. HCMV serostatus was determined by detecting HCMV-specific IgG in serum with a commercial ELISA kit. MIGEC was used to demultiplex reads and group reads by UMI, and MiTCR was used to assemble and quantify clonotypes. To remove erroneous sequences, TCR cDNA sequences were retained only when supported by two or more reads. The tcR package was used for downstream repertoire analysis, and clonotypes were matched across fractions by CDR3 nucleotide sequence plus V segment. VDJmatch was used to annotate antigen specificity against VDJdb, with one amino acid substitution in CDR3 permitted.

The V gene is TRBV18 and the J gene is TRBJ2-7; the junction holds 11 bases that match TRBD2. The receptor's source is a woman under 30 in good health. The sample comprised CD4+ T cells sorted from blood. The CDR3 reads CASSPGLAGGMNEQYF. Here is the DNA: TGTGCCAGCTCACCAGGGCTAGCGGGAGGTATGAACGAGCAGTACTTC.